Sequencing of this TCR beta chain was carried out in a study of T-cell reconstitution after alpha-beta-depleted transplantation in children. It was with unique molecular identifiers that the TCRbeta library was prepared. Via MiXCR, TCRdb re-called the PCR reads, giving one row per CDR3 protein. Among some 390,000 distinct CDR3 sequences listed, roughly 22% were seen once. V lost 6 bases and J lost 1; bases outside the gene matches: 9. The CDR3 runs 17 residues. This clonotype came up a few times. This chain connects TRBV12-3 or TRBV12-4 to TRBJ2-5, with 12 bases lining up with TRBD2. Material: PBMCs from the stem cell graft donor, obtained from the stem cell graft. This receptor was taken from a human donor who donated a stem cell graft to a child with acute myeloid leukemia. CDR3 in amino acids: CASRTRGLAGPQETQYF. CDR3 DNA sequence: TGTGCCAGCAGAACCAGAGGACTAGCGGGACCCCAAGAGACCCAGTACTTC.